This T cell receptor (beta chain) was sequenced in a study of Graves' ophthalmopathy and Graves' hyperthyroidism. General study findings and limits: The model reached about 66% sensitivity and about 72% specificity for predicting ophthalmopathy progression. A model of 13 signatures distinguished ophthalmopathy from stable hyperthyroidism at around 90% sensitivity and around 81% specificity.

The study enrolled ophthalmopathy donors with moderate-to-severe activity, CAS ≥3, NOSPECS ≥4 and duration under 3 months. Symptoms, serum thyroxine and TRAb, thyroid ultrasound, and orbital computed tomography formed the diagnostic basis. The ends were cut back, 3 bases at V and 0 bases at J, with 12 bases in the middle. CDR3 length equals 15 residues. The germline V gene has CDR1 SGHAT and CDR2 FQDESV (reference sequence). Of note for this clonotype: As yet, its antigen is unknown.

From RNA, the CDR3 regions of TCR beta chains were amplified and sequenced. The authors performed first-round RT-PCR with HTBI primers and then a second-round multiplex PCR. TCRdb itself ran the multiplex PCR reads through MiXCR, one entry per CDR3 protein. The data show approximately 500,000 distinct CDR3 sequences, approximately 15% seen once. The sequenced sample consisted of blood. J is TRBJ2-7 and V is TRBV11-1, with D unclear. The sequence derives from a woman aged 25 to 39 with Graves' ophthalmopathy. This chain's CDR3 is CASSFTRGGSYEQYF. The CDR3 coding sequence is TGTGCCAGCAGCTTCACCAGAGGCGGCTCCTACGAGCAGTACTTC.